A single sample gave rise to the 16 T cell receptor beta chains below, sequenced in a study of cytotoxic CD8 clonotypes in ibrutinib-treated CLL. Clones were read by immunoSEQ multiplex PCR, and TCRdb kept only the in-frame ones, dropping some. The sample shows 90,000 to 150,000 clones, about 58% of them seen only once. This specimen was PBMCs, taken after 24 months of ibrutinib treatment. These receptors originate from a human donor with chronic lymphocytic leukemia.

This rearrangement joins TRBV7-3 to TRBJ2-5, with D hard to call. This CDR3 is built from 14 residues. Trimming stripped 2 bases from V and 1 base from J, with 8 bases between. Germline-derived CDR1 and CDR2 are SGHTA and FQGTGA. CDR3 in amino acids: CASSLLGPQETQYF. As DNA, the CDR3 is TGTGCCAGCAGCTTACTTGGGCCCCAAGAGACCCAGTACTTC.

The genes are TRBV30 and TRBJ2-7; D is unclear. The ends were cut back, 2 bases at V and 0 bases at J, with 11 bases in the middle. CDR1 and CDR2 from the germline V gene are GTSNPN and SVGIG (reference sequence). The CDR3 totals 14 residues. The CDR3 loop reads CAWSRPALSYEQYF. For the CDR3, the DNA is TGTGCCTGGAGTCGACCAGCACTCTCCTACGAGCAGTACTTC.

The J gene is TRBJ1-5, the V gene TRBV27, with D tentatively TRBD1 (5 bases). The V end was cut by 1 base, the J end by 4 bases, with 8 bases between. This CDR3 has 14 residues. CDR1 MNHEY and CDR2 SMNVEV come from the germline V gene (reference sequence). The CDR3 region is CASSLWAGNQPQHF. The CDR3 nucleotides are TGTGCCAGCAGTTTATGGGCAGGGAATCAGCCCCAGCATTTT.

This sequence joins TRBV5-1 and TRBJ2-7, with a tentative D call TRBD1 (5 bases). Germline values: CDR1 SGHRS, CDR2 YFSETQ. The CDR3 is 14 amino acids. With 0 bases removed from V and 3 bases from J, the gap between germline ends came to 10 bases. The CDR3 loop is CASSLVGQSYEQYF. CDR3 coding DNA: TGCGCCAGCAGCTTGGTCGGACAAAGCTACGAGCAGTACTTC.

V usage is TRBV28 and J usage is TRBJ1-2; possible D gene TRBD1, 5 bases. The length of the CDR3 is 12 residues. Germline V gene lookup returns CDR1 MDHEN and CDR2 SYDVKM. Trimming stripped 8 bases from V and 0 bases from J, with 7 bases between. The CDR3 DNA reads TGTGCCAGCGGGGGGGCTAACTATGGCTACACCTTC. Amino acids: CASGGANYGYTF.

The V call is TRBV5-6, the J call TRBJ2-2; 8 bases line up with TRBD1. V gave up 0 bases and J gave up 6 bases; unmatched junction bases: 4. The germline V gene encodes CDR1 SGHDT and CDR2 YYEEEE. This CDR3 contains 15 residues. The CDR3 loop reads CASSLAPGGSGELFF. DNA of the CDR3: TGTGCCAGCAGCTTGGCCCCAGGGGGCTCCGGGGAGCTGTTTTTT. Complete variable domain (other parts from reference TRBV5-6 and TRBJ2-2): DAGVTQSPTHLIKTRGQQVTLRCSPKSGHDTVSWYQQALGQGPQFIFQYYEEEERQRGNFPDRFSGHQFPNYSSELNVNALLLGDSALYLCASSLAPGGSGELFFGEGSRLTVL.

The chain links TRBV18 to TRBJ2-3; 8 bases map to TRBD1. V dropped 4 bases and J dropped 2; count of bases not matched to a gene: 11. The CDR3 has 17 amino acids. CDR1 KGHSH and CDR2 LQKENI come from the germline V gene. CDR3 sequence (DNA): TGTGCCAGCTCACAAATCTCGACAGGGGTGGTCACAGATACGCAGTATTTT. This gives the protein CASSQISTGVVTDTQYF. Variable domain in full (rest from reference TRBV18 and TRBJ2-3): NAGVMQNPRHLVRRRGQEARLRCSPMKGHSHVYWYRQLPEEGLKFMVYLQKENIIDESGMPKERFSAEFPKEGPSILRIQQVVRGDSAAYFCASSQISTGVVTDTQYFGPGTRLTVL.

The V call is TRBV7-7, the J call TRBJ2-7; D gene uncertain. Between the trimmed V and J ends, which lost 1 base and 5 bases, there was a span of 12 bases. The CDR3 has 14 amino acids. CDR1 and CDR2 (germline): SSHAT, FNYEAQ (reference sequence). CDR3 nucleotides: TGTGCCAGCAGCTTAGAACTCAATTCTAACGAGCAGTACTTC. Amino acid sequence: CASSLELNSNEQYF.

This rearrangement joins TRBV6-6 to TRBJ1-1; TRBD1 matches at 7 bases. V was pared by 5 bases and J by 4 bases, with 7 bases of the junction left unmatched. The CDR3 covers 14 residues. Germline values: CDR1 MNHNY, CDR2 SVGAGI (reference sequence). CDR3 residues: CASSTEGQTTEAFF. The DNA of the CDR3 is TGTGCCAGCAGTACAGAGGGACAGACCACTGAAGCTTTCTTT.

In this sample, this clone turned up a few times. The chain joins TRBV10-2 to TRBJ2-3, with D unresolved. Germline V gives CDR1 WSHSY, CDR2 SAAADI. The CDR3 loop spans 12 amino acids. V lost 7 bases and J lost 2, with 7 bases in between. The CDR3 bases are TGCGCCAGCAATTCCGACACAGATACGCAGTATTTT. This sequence encodes CASNSDTDTQYF.

The chain uses TRBV2 and TRBJ2-6; D not certain. Germline assignment: CDR1 SNHLY and CDR2 FYNNEI. V gave up 6 bases and J gave up 9 bases, with 9 bases separating them. There are 12 residues in the CDR3. The DNA for the CDR3 is TGTGCCAGCAGATCGGACGACAACGTCCTGACTTTC. It is translated as CASRSDDNVLTF.

About this clone: This same CDR3 is encoded by further DNA sequences in the sample. The chain couples TRBV7-9 to TRBJ2-1, with 13 positions matching TRBD2. The CDR3 is 15 amino acids. Germline assignment: CDR1 SEHNR and CDR2 FQNEAQ (reference sequence). Germline trimming cut 5 bases from V and 7 bases from J; bases unmatched to any gene: 5. The CDR3 sequence is CASSPGLAGWNEQFF. The CDR3 DNA sequence: TGTGCCAGCAGCCCGGGACTAGCGGGGTGGAATGAGCAGTTCTTC.

The J gene is TRBJ1-6, the V gene TRBV9, with D perhaps matching TRBD1 (6 bases). The CDR3 length is 14 residues. Looked up from germline, CDR1 is SGDLS and CDR2 is YYNGEE. The ends were cut back, 2 bases at V and 8 bases at J, with 11 bases in the middle. The CDR3 loop is CASSVTGFDSPLHF. As DNA, the CDR3 is TGTGCCAGCAGCGTGACAGGTTTTGATTCACCCCTCCACTTT.

This clone was counted a few times. The gene calls are TRBV7-2 and TRBJ2-7, with D perhaps matching TRBD1 (7 bases). The CDR3 loop spans 14 amino acids. V shed 2 bases and J shed 5 bases, with 13 bases lying between them. CDR1 is SGHTA, CDR2 FQGNSA, per germline. The CDR3 nucleotides read TGTGCCAGCAGCTTATTAGGGGGCGGGGACGAGCAGTACTTC. This gives the protein CASSLLGGGDEQYF.

The chain links TRBV7-3 to TRBJ2-1; 13 bases map to TRBD2. Germline CDR1 SGHTA, CDR2 FQGTGA. The CDR3 is made up of 16 amino acids. The trim removed 5 bases at V and 4 bases at J, leaving 5 bases unmatched. CDR3 coding DNA: TGTGCCAGCAGCCGGACTAGCGGGGGCGCTTACAATGAGCAGTTCTTC. Translation gives CASSRTSGGAYNEQFF.

This clone was counted ten times or more. The chain is built from TRBV2 and TRBJ1-2; D perhaps matches TRBD1 (5 bases). There are 15 residues in the CDR3. Germline assignment: CDR1 SNHLY and CDR2 FYNNEI. V was trimmed by 6 bases and J by 7 bases, leaving 21 bases between them. CDR3 region: CASRGGFGTESGYTF. Written as DNA, the CDR3 is TGTGCCAGCAGAGGAGGCTTTGGGACGGAGAGTGGCTACACCTTC.